This T cell receptor beta chain was identified during a study of long-term antiretroviral therapy in people with HIV. Study background: Collection of the earliest samples took place about a decade ahead of the 2015 immediate-ART recommendation.

Germline V gene lookup returns CDR1 SNHLY and CDR2 FYNNEI. The CDR3 covers 16 residues. At the survey level, the v3.0 immunoSEQ assay was run. Clones were read by immunoSEQ multiplex PCR, and TCRdb kept only the in-frame ones, dropping some. This sample has fewer than 20,000 clones, with approximately 86% found just once. Whole-study findings and limits: Repertoires with HIV possessed tighter CDR3 length spans than those of controls. Post-ART, diversity grew, though it stayed under transplant donor control levels. Regardless of time point, clones expanded before ART dominated the repertoire.

As regards this clone: What it binds is not known.

Sequenced material: unsorted PBMCs, taken 0.5 years after starting antiretroviral therapy. The J gene is TRBJ2-3, the V gene TRBV2, with TRBD2 identical over 8 bases. The receptor comes from a man in his forties with HIV. The CDR3 DNA follows: TGTAGCGGGCAGGGGCTAGCGGGCCCGGGAGCAGATACGCAGTATTTT. Translated: CSGQGLAGPGADTQYF.